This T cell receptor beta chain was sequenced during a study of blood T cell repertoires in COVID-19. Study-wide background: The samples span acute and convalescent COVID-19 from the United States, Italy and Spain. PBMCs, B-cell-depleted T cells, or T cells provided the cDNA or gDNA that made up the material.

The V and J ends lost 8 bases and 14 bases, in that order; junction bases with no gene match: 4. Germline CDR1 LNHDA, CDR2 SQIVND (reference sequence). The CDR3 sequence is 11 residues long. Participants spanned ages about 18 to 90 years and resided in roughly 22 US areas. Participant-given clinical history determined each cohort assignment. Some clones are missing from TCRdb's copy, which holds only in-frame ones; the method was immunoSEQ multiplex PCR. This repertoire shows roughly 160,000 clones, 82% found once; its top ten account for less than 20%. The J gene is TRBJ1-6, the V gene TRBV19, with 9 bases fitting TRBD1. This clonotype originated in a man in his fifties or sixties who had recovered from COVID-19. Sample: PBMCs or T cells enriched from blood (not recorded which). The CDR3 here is CASGQGRTLHF. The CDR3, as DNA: TGTGCCAGTGGACAGGGGCGAACCCTCCACTTT.